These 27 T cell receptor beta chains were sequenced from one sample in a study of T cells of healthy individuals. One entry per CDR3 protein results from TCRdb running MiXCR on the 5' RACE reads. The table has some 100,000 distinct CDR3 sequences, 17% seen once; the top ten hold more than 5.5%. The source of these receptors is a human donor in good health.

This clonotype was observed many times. The CDR3 DNA sequence: TGCAGCGTTGAGGACGACAGGGACTACGAGCAGTACTTC. It codes for CSVEDDRDYEQYF. The chain uses TRBV29-1 and TRBJ2-7, with 7 bases fitting TRBD1. Germline V gene lookup returns CDR1 SQVTM and CDR2 ANQGSEA. The CDR3 consists of 13 residues. V lost 3 bases and J lost 3; bases outside the gene matches: 5.

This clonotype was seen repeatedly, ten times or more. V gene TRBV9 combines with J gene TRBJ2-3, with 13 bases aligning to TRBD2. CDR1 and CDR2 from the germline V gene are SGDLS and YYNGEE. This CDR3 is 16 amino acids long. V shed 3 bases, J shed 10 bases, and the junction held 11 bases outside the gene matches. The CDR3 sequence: CASSALAGGSAVAQYF. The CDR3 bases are TGTGCCAGCAGCGCACTAGCGGGGGGGTCCGCCGTAGCGCAGTATTTT.

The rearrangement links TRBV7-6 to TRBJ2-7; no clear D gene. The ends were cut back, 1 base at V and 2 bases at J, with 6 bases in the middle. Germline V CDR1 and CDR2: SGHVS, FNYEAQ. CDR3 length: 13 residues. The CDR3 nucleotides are TGTGCCAGCAGCTTAGGTACAGCCTACGAGCAGTACTTC. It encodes CASSLGTAYEQYF.

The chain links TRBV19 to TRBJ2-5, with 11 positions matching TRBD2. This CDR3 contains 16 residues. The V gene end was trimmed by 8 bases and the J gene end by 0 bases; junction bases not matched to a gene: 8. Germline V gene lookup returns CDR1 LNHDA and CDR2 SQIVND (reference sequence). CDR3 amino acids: CASPTSGSYYQETQYF. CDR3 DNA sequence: TGTGCCAGTCCAACTAGCGGGAGTTACTACCAAGAGACCCAGTACTTC.

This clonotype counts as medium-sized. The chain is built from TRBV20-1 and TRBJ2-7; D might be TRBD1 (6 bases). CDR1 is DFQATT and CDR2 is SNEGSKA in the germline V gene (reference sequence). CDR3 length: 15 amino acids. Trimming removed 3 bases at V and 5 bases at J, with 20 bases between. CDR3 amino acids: CSASQLPGDANEQYF. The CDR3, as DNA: TGCAGTGCTAGCCAACTCCCAGGGGATGCAAACGAGCAGTACTTC.

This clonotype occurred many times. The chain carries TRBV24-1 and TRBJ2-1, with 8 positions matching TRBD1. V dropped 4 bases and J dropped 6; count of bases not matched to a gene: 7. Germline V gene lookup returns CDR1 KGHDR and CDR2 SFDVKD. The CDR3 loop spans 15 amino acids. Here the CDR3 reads CATSEGDRPSNEQFF. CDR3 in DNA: TGTGCCACCAGTGAAGGGGACAGGCCATCCAATGAGCAGTTCTTC.

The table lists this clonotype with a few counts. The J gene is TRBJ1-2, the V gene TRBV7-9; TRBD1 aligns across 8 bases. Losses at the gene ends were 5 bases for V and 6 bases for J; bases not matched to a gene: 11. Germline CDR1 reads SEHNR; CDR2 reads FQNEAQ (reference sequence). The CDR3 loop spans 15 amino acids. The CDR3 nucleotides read TGTGCCAGCAGCCTGGGGACAGGAAGTTTCCATGGCTACACCTTC. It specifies CASSLGTGSFHGYTF.

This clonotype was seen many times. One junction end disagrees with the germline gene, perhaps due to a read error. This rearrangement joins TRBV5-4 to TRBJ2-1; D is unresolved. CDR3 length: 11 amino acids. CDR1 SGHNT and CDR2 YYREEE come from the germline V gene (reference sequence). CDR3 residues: CASSYYDEQFF. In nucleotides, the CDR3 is TGTGCCAGCAGCTACTACGATGAGCAGTTCTTC. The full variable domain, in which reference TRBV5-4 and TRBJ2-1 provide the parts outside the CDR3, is ETGVTQSPTHLIKTRGQQVTLRCSSQSGHNTVSWYQQALGQGPQFIFQYYREEENGRGNFPPRFSGLQFPNYSSELNVNALELDDSALYLCASSYYDEQFFGPGTRLTVL.

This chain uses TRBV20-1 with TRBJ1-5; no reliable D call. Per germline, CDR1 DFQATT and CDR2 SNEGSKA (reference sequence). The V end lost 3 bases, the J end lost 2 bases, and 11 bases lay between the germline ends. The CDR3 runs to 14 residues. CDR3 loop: CSASRASGNQPQHF. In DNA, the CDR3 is TGCAGTGCTAGTCGTGCTAGCGGCAATCAGCCCCAGCATTTT.

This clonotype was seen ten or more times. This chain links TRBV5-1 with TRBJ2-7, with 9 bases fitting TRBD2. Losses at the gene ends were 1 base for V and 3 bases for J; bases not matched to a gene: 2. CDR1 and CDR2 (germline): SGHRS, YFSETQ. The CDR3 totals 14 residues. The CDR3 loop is CASSLWTSDYEQYF. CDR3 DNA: TGCGCCAGCAGCTTGTGGACTAGCGACTACGAGCAGTACTTC.

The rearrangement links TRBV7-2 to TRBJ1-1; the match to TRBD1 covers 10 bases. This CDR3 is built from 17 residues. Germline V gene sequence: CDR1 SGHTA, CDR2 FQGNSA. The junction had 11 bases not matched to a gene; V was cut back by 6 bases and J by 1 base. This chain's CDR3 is CASRLWGTGDPNTEAFF. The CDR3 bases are TGTGCCAGCAGGCTATGGGGGACAGGGGACCCGAACACTGAAGCTTTCTTT. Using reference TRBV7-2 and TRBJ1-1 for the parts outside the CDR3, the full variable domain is GAGVSQSPSNKVTEKGKDVELRCDPISGHTALYWYRQSLGQGLEFLIYFQGNSAPDKSGLPSDRFSAERTGGSVSTLTIQRTQQEDSAVYLCASRLWGTGDPNTEAFFGQGTRLTVV.

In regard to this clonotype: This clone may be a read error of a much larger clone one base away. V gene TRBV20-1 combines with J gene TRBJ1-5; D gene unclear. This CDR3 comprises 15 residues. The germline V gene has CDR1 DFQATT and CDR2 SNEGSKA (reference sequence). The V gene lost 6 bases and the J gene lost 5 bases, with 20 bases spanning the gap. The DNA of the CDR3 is TGCAGTGCCATCCCTACAATGCTGAGGCATCAGCCCCAGCATTTT. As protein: CSAIPTMLRHQPQHF.

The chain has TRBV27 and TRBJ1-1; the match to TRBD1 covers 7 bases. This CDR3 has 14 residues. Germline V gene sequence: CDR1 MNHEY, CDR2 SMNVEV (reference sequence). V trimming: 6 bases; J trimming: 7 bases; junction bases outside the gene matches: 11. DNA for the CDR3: TGTGCCAGCAGCTTAATAGACAGGGTCCATGAAGCTTTCTTT. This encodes CASSLIDRVHEAFF.

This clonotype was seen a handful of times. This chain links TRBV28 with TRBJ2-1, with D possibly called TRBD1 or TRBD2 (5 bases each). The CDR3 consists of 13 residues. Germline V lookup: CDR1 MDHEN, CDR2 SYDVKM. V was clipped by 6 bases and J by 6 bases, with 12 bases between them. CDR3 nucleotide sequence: TGTGCCAGCAGGGGGGATACCATCAATGAGCAGTTCTTC. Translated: CASRGDTINEQFF.

This chain's CDR3 is CASSLEVLATATQYF. CDR3 DNA: TGTGCCAGCAGCTTAGAAGTATTAGCGACGGCGACCCAGTACTTC. The chain combines TRBV7-2 with TRBJ2-5; tentatively, D is TRBD2 (5 bases). This CDR3 is 15 amino acids long. Trimming took off 1 base at V and 7 bases at J, with 16 bases between the two ends. Germline CDR1 reads SGHTA; CDR2 reads FQGNSA.

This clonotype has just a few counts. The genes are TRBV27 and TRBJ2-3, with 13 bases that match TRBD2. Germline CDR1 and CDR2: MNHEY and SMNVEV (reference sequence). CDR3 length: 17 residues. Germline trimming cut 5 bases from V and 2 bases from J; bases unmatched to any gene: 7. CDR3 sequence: CASSPRTSGRLTDTQYF. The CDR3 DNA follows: TGTGCCAGCAGTCCAAGGACTAGCGGGAGACTCACAGATACGCAGTATTTT.

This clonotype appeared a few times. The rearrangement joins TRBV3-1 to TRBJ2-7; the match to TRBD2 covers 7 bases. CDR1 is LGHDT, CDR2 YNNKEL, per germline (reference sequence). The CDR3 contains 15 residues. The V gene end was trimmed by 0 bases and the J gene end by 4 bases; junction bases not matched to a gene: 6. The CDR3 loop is CASSQDPSGAYEQYF. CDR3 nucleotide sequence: TGTGCCAGCAGCCAAGATCCCAGCGGGGCATACGAGCAGTACTTC.

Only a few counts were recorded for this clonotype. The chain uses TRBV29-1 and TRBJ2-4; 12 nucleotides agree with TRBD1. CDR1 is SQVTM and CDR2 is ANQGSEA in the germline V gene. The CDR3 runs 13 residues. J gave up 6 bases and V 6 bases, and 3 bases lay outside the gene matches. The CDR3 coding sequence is TGCAGCGTGAGGGGACAGGGGGCAAACATTCAGTACTTC. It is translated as CSVRGQGANIQYF.

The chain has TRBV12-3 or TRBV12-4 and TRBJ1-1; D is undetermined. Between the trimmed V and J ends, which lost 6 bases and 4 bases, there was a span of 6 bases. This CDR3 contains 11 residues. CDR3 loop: CASRGITEAFF. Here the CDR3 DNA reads TGTGCCAGCAGGGGGATCACTGAAGCTTTCTTT.

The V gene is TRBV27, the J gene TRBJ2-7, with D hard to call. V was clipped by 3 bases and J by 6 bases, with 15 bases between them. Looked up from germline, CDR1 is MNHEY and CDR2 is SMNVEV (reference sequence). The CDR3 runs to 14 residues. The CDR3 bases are TGTGCCAGCAGTTTGGTATCGACCCCCGTCGAGCAGTACTTC. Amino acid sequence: CASSLVSTPVEQYF.

CDR3 nucleotides: TGTGCCACCAGCAGTTACGGGCCCTACAATGAGCAGTTCTTC. Translating gives CATSSYGPYNEQFF. The chain uses TRBV15 and TRBJ2-1; D call uncertain. Deletions cut 3 bases from V and 2 bases from J, with 8 bases between. CDR3 length: 14 amino acids. Germline V gene data show CDR1 as LNHNV and CDR2 as YYDKDF (reference sequence).

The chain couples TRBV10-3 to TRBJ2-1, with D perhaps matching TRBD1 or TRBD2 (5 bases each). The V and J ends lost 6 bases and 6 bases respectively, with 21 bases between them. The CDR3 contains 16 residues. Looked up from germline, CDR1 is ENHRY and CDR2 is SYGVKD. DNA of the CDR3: TGTGCCATCAGGGAAGTGGGGGACGAAGACTCCAATGAGCAGTTCTTC. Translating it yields CAIREVGDEDSNEQFF.

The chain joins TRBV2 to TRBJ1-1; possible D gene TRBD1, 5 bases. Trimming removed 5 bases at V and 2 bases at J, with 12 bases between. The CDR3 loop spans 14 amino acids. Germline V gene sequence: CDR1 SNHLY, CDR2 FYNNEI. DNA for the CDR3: TGTGCCAGCAGTTGGGGGACGGCTAACACTGAAGCTTTCTTT. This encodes CASSWGTANTEAFF.

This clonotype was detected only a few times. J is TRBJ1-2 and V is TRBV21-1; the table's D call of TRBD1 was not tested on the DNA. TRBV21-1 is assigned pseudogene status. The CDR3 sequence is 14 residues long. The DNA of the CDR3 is TGTGCCAGCAGCAATGGAGGGACAGGGAAGGGCTACACCTTC. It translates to CASSNGGTGKGYTF.

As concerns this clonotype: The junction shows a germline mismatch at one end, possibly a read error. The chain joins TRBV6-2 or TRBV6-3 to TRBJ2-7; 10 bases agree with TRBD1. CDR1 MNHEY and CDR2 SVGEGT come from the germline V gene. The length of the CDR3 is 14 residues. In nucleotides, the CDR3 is TGTGCCATCAGTGAAGGACAGGGGGGCTACGAGCAGTACTTC. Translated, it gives CAISEGQGGYEQYF.

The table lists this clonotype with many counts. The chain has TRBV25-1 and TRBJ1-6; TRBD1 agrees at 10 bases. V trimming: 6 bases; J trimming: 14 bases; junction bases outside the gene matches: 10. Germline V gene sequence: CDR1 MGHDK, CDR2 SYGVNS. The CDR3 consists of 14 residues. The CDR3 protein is CASREGQGLATLHF. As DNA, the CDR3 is TGTGCCAGCAGGGAGGGACAGGGGCTAGCGACCCTCCACTTT.

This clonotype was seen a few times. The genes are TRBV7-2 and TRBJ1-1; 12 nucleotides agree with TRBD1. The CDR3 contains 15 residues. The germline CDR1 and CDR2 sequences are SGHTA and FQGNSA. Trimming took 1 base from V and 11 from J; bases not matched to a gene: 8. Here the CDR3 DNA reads TGTGCCAGCAGCTTAGTGGGGGGACAGGGGGCACGGGCTTTCTTT. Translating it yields CASSLVGGQGARAFF.